A selection of T cell receptor beta chains follows, all from one sample in a study of identical twins. Using its own MiXCR run on the 5' RACE reads, TCRdb lists one record per CDR3 protein. The sample contains roughly 150,000 distinct CDR3 sequences, 3.5% of which appear only once. Sequencing was done on a sample of memory T cells sorted from blood. The receptors come from a man younger than 35 in good health. The CDR3 runs from the conserved cysteine through the conserved F or W. Each record gives: CDR3 DNA, CDR3 protein, J gene, D gene, clone size, V gene. A D gene is named only where the DNA matches it firmly. A clone size is listed for some rows: how often the clone was seen (once, few, many), or a class if it is expanded.

DNA: TGTGCCAGCAGCCCCCGTGGTAGCGGGAGAAATACCGATGAGCAGTTCTTC
CDR3: CASSPRGSGRNTDEQFF
J: TRBJ2-1
D: TRBD2
size: many
V: TRBV3-1

DNA: TGTGCCAGCAGCGTAGTATCAGGAGATACGCAGTATTTT
CDR3: CASSVVSGDTQYF
J: TRBJ2-3
D: -
size: many
V: TRBV9

DNA: TGTGCCAGCAGTGCTGAGACGCAGCAGGCGGACAACGAGCAGTACTTC
CDR3: CASSAETQQADNEQYF
J: TRBJ2-7
D: -
size: many
V: TRBV27

DNA: TGTGCCAGCAGCGTAGAATCCTTCAAGGCCGGGGAGCTGTTTTTT
CDR3: CASSVESFKAGELFF
J: TRBJ2-2
D: -
size: many
V: TRBV9

DNA: TGTGCCAGCAGCCCCCTACTAGCGGGACACGAGACCCAGTACTTC
CDR3: CASSPLLAGHETQYF
J: TRBJ2-5
D: TRBD2
size: many
V: TRBV7-9

DNA: TGTGCCATCAGTGAAAGGGACAGAAATCAGCCCCAGCATTTT
CDR3: CAISERDRNQPQHF
J: TRBJ1-5
D: TRBD1
size: few
V: TRBV10-3

DNA: TGTGCCAGCAGCCTCCAACCGGGACAGGGGCCTTTTGGGCAGTACTTC
CDR3: CASSLQPGQGPFGQYF
J: TRBJ2-7
D: TRBD1
size: few
V: TRBV11-1

DNA: TGTGCCTGGATCCCACAGGGATATGAGCAGTTCTTC
CDR3: CAWIPQGYEQFF
J: TRBJ2-1
D: -
size: many
V: TRBV30

DNA: TGTGCCAGCAGCTTAGGGCCAGGGGCAGGGCAGCCCCAGCATTTT
CDR3: CASSLGPGAGQPQHF
J: TRBJ1-5
D: -
size: many
V: TRBV7-2

DNA: TGTGCCAGCAGCCACGGACTAGCGTCATACAATGAGCAGTTCTTC
CDR3: CASSHGLASYNEQFF
J: TRBJ2-1
D: TRBD2
size: few
V: TRBV11-1

DNA: TGTGCCAGCAGCCCTAAAGCGGGAGAAACAGAGACCCAGTACTTC
CDR3: CASSPKAGETETQYF
J: TRBJ2-5
D: TRBD2
size: -
V: TRBV7-2

DNA: TGTGCCAGCAGCTTAGGGGCACTCAGGGGATCTTACAATGAGCAGTTCTTC
CDR3: CASSLGALRGSYNEQFF
J: TRBJ2-1
D: -
size: many
V: TRBV7-6

DNA: TGTGCCACCAGCCCCTTAAGGGGCGGGAGTGGGGTTGAGCAGTTCTTC
CDR3: CATSPLRGGSGVEQFF
J: TRBJ2-1
D: TRBD2
size: many
V: TRBV15

DNA: TGTGCCAGCAGTTTTGGGCCGCTGGTGGGTAAGGATGAGCAGTTCTTC
CDR3: CASSFGPLVGKDEQFF
J: TRBJ2-1
D: -
size: many
V: TRBV27

DNA: TGTGCCAGCAGCTCGCGAGGGCACACTGAAGCTTTCTTT
CDR3: CASSSRGHTEAFF
J: TRBJ1-1
D: -
size: many
V: TRBV7-2

DNA: TGCAGTGCTAGAGACCGGTTGAGGGCGACGTACGAGCAGTACTTC
CDR3: CSARDRLRATYEQYF
J: TRBJ2-7
D: -
size: many
V: TRBV20-1

DNA: TGCGCCAGCAGCTCAGACAGGGCCACAGATACGCAGTATTTT
CDR3: CASSSDRATDTQYF
J: TRBJ2-3
D: TRBD1
size: many
V: TRBV5-1

DNA: TGTGCCAGCATCGGGGGAGGCGGGGCCACCGGGGAGCTGTTTTTT
CDR3: CASIGGGGATGELFF
J: TRBJ2-2
D: -
size: many
V: TRBV6-1

DNA: TGTGCCAGCAGCTTAGATGGGGGGGAGACCCAGTACTTC
CDR3: CASSLDGGETQYF
J: TRBJ2-5
D: -
size: -
V: TRBV7-7

DNA: TGTGCCAGCAGCTTCTTGTCACAGGGGGCCTACGAGCAGTACTTC
CDR3: CASSFLSQGAYEQYF
J: TRBJ2-7
D: TRBD1
size: many
V: TRBV7-2

DNA: TGTGCCAGCAGGCCAGGGGGCTTAGAGACCCAGTACTTC
CDR3: CASRPGGLETQYF
J: TRBJ2-5
D: TRBD1
size: many
V: TRBV6-1

DNA: TGTGCCAGCAGCCAACGACACACTGAAGCTTTCTTT
CDR3: CASSQRHTEAFF
J: TRBJ1-1
D: -
size: many
V: TRBV3-1

DNA: TGCGCCAGCAGCCGGTCAGGTTCCAATTCACCCCTCCACTTT
CDR3: CASSRSGSNSPLHF
J: TRBJ1-6
D: -
size: many
V: TRBV5-1

DNA: TGTGCCAGCAGCTTTGACAGGGGAGGGGCCGGGGAGCTGTTTTTT
CDR3: CASSFDRGGAGELFF
J: TRBJ2-2
D: -
size: many
V: TRBV7-2

DNA: TGTGCCAGCAGCTTAGACGCGTACAATGAGCAGTTCTTC
CDR3: CASSLDAYNEQFF
J: TRBJ2-1
D: -
size: many
V: TRBV5-6

DNA: TGTGCCAGCAGCCTATACAGGGGGAATAATTCACCCCTCCACTTT
CDR3: CASSLYRGNNSPLHF
J: TRBJ1-6
D: TRBD1
size: many
V: TRBV7-2

DNA: TGTGCCAGCAGCTCCCCCAAAACGGGAGTAGGCTACGAGCAGTACTTC
CDR3: CASSSPKTGVGYEQYF
J: TRBJ2-7
D: -
size: -
V: TRBV11-2

DNA: TGCAGTGCTAGATCTGGACAGGGGTACGAGACCCAGTACTTC
CDR3: CSARSGQGYETQYF
J: TRBJ2-5
D: TRBD1
size: many
V: TRBV20-1

DNA: TGTGCCAGCAGCTTGGATAGGGGGGAGAACACCGGGGAGCTGTTTTTT
CDR3: CASSLDRGENTGELFF
J: TRBJ2-2
D: -
size: many
V: TRBV5-6

DNA: TGCGCCAGCAGCTTGGGACAGAACTACGAGCAGTACTTC
CDR3: CASSLGQNYEQYF
J: TRBJ2-7
D: -
size: many
V: TRBV5-1

DNA: TGTGCCAGCAGTGACAGGGGGCGCCCCACTCAGCCCCAGCATTTT
CDR3: CASSDRGRPTQPQHF
J: TRBJ1-5
D: TRBD1
size: many
V: TRBV6-1

DNA: TGTGCCAGCAGCCACCCGGGGACCCAGTACTTC
CDR3: CASSHPGTQYF
J: TRBJ2-5
D: -
size: -
V: TRBV3-1